This entry lists 7 T cell receptor beta chains sequenced from one sample in a study of T cell responses to AZD1222 COVID-19 vaccine. Sequencing was performed with immunoSEQ multiplex PCR; in TCRdb, only in-frame clones are kept and a portion is missing. The sample lists 200,000 or so clones, approximately 91% occurring once. Material: peripheral blood, obtained on day 0 of AZD1222 vaccination. The source of these receptors is an adult in good health.

V is TRBV2 and J is TRBJ1-6, with TRBD1 identical over 11 bases. The CDR3 sequence is 16 residues long. The trim removed 7 bases at V and 4 bases at J, leaving 6 bases unmatched. Germline values: CDR1 SNHLY, CDR2 FYNNEI. DNA of the CDR3: TGTGCCAGCATTAGGGACAGGGGGTCTTATAATTCACCCCTCCACTTT. Protein sequence: CASIRDRGSYNSPLHF.

This chain links TRBV9 with TRBJ2-6, with 7 bases lining up with TRBD1. The germline V gene has CDR1 SGDLS and CDR2 YYNGEE. The CDR3 runs 16 residues. Germline trimming cut 4 bases from V and 1 base from J; bases unmatched to any gene: 5. In DNA form, the CDR3 reads TGTGCCAGCAGCTTCGCCAGGGGGTCTGGGGCCAACGTCCTGACTTTC. Its protein is CASSFARGSGANVLTF.

This rearrangement joins TRBV28 to TRBJ1-6; TRBD1 matches at 9 bases. The ends lost 3 bases at V and 9 bases at J; junction bases unmatched: 6. Germline CDR1 reads MDHEN; CDR2 reads SYDVKM. The CDR3 runs 15 residues. The CDR3 nucleotides read TGTGCCAGCAGTTTGCCCCTGACAGGGGGTTCACCCCTCCACTTT. This gives the protein CASSLPLTGGSPLHF. Based on the CDR3 plus reference TRBV28 and TRBJ1-6, the full variable domain is DVKVTQSSRYLVKRTGEKVFLECVQDMDHENMFWYRQDPGLGLRLIYFSYDVKMKEKGDIPEGYSVSREKKERFSLILESASTNQTSMYLCASSLPLTGGSPLHFGNGTRLTVT.

The chain combines TRBV9 with TRBJ1-6, with D unclear. The germline V gene has CDR1 SGDLS and CDR2 YYNGEE. The CDR3 covers 16 residues. V lost 0 bases and J 7 bases, leaving 14 bases between the germline ends. The CDR3 DNA sequence: TGTGCCAGCAGCGTAGGCCAAGCTGAGCGGAATTCACCCCTCCACTTT. This gives the protein CASSVGQAERNSPLHF.

The chain is built from TRBV7-3 and TRBJ2-3, with 7 positions matching TRBD2. Germline assignment: CDR1 SGHTA and CDR2 FQGTGA. The CDR3 length is 17 residues. J lost 0 bases, V lost 5 bases, and 11 bases had no gene match. The CDR3 DNA is TGTGCCAGCAGCCGAAGCGGGGTTGGAACTAGCACAGATACGCAGTATTTT. This gives the protein CASSRSGVGTSTDTQYF.

The chain couples TRBV2 to TRBJ2-7; D is perhaps TRBD2 (5 bases). Germline V gives CDR1 SNHLY, CDR2 FYNNEI. This CDR3 contains 16 residues. V was trimmed by 3 bases and J by 1 base, leaving 16 bases between them. In DNA, the CDR3 is TGTGCCAGCAGTGACCTCCGGACTCTCGGATCCTACGAGCAGTACTTC. Protein product: CASSDLRTLGSYEQYF.

The rearrangement uses TRBV5-1 and TRBJ2-6; possibly TRBD2 for D (7 bases). Germline-derived CDR1 and CDR2 are SGHRS and YFSETQ. Trimming removed 6 bases from V and 0 bases from J, with 16 bases in between. The CDR3 loop spans 17 amino acids. This chain's CDR3 is CASTPIAGASGANVLTF. As DNA, the CDR3 is TGCGCCAGCACCCCGATTGCGGGGGCCTCTGGGGCCAACGTCCTGACTTTC.